These T cell receptor beta chains were read from a single sample in a study of blood T cells in healthy people across ages. TCRdb independently ran MiXCR on the 5' RACE reads; one entry per CDR3 protein. The sample holds around 2 million distinct CDR3 sequences, around 40% seen once. The sample taken for sequencing was blood. All receptors derive from a human donor in good health. CDR3s include the opening cysteine and the closing phenylalanine or tryptophan. Each record gives: clone size, D gene, J gene, V gene, CDR3 DNA, CDR3 protein. A D gene is named only where the DNA matches it firmly. Where a row states a size, it is once, few, many or the class of an expanded clone; other rows omit it.

abundance: NA; d_gene: NA; j_gene: TRBJ2-6; v_gene: TRBV20-1; CDR3nt: TGCAGTGCTCTCAATTCTGGGGCCAACGTCCTGACTTTC; CDR3aa: CSALNSGANVLTF
abundance: NA; d_gene: NA; j_gene: TRBJ2-7; v_gene: TRBV6-5; CDR3nt: TGTGCCAGCAGTTACTCCACCAGACAGGTAGCCTACGAGCAGTACTTC; CDR3aa: CASSYSTRQVAYEQYF
abundance: NA; d_gene: NA; j_gene: TRBJ2-3; v_gene: TRBV6-2/TRBV6-3; CDR3nt: TGTGCCAGCAGTTCCCGACTCTCAGGAGGCACAGATACGCAGTATTTT; CDR3aa: CASSSRLSGGTDTQYF
abundance: NA; d_gene: NA; j_gene: TRBJ1-2; v_gene: TRBV30; CDR3nt: TGTGCCTGGTCCTCGGGGACCTGGGGAAACAACTATGGCTACACCTTC; CDR3aa: CAWSSGTWGNNYGYTF
abundance: NA; d_gene: NA; j_gene: TRBJ1-3; v_gene: TRBV11-2; CDR3nt: TGTGCCAGCAGCTTCGACAGCAACTCTGGAAACACCATATATTTT; CDR3aa: CASSFDSNSGNTIYF
abundance: many; d_gene: NA; j_gene: TRBJ2-5; v_gene: TRBV6-1; CDR3nt: TGTGCCAGCAGTTCAGGAGAGAGGTACCAAGAGACCCAGTACTTC; CDR3aa: CASSSGERYQETQYF
abundance: NA; d_gene: NA; j_gene: TRBJ2-5; v_gene: TRBV5-6; CDR3nt: TGTGCCAGCAGCTGGGGTCATTTGGGAGGAAATGGGCAGTACTTC; CDR3aa: CASSWGHLGGNGQYF
abundance: few; d_gene: TRBD2; j_gene: TRBJ2-1; v_gene: TRBV3-1; CDR3nt: TGTGCCAGCAGCCCTACAGCGGGGGGCTCCTACAATGAGCAGTTCTTC; CDR3aa: CASSPTAGGSYNEQFF
abundance: few; d_gene: TRBD1; j_gene: TRBJ1-6; v_gene: TRBV5-5; CDR3nt: TGTGCCAGCAGCGTGGACAGGAGCAATTCACCCCTCCACTTT; CDR3aa: CASSVDRSNSPLHF
abundance: NA; d_gene: NA; j_gene: TRBJ2-7; v_gene: TRBV27; CDR3nt: TGTGCCAGCAGTATATACAATCCCGGGTCCATTCCCTACGAGCAGTACTTC; CDR3aa: CASSIYNPGSIPYEQYF
abundance: NA; d_gene: NA; j_gene: TRBJ2-3; v_gene: TRBV29-1; CDR3nt: TGCAGCGCCAGGGCGAGGACAGATACGCAGTATTTT; CDR3aa: CSARARTDTQYF
abundance: NA; d_gene: NA; j_gene: TRBJ1-1; v_gene: TRBV7-2; CDR3nt: TGTGCCAGCAGCTTTGTAGGGGGGGCTGAAGCTTTCTTT; CDR3aa: CASSFVGGAEAFF
abundance: few; d_gene: TRBD1; j_gene: TRBJ2-7; v_gene: TRBV7-2; CDR3nt: TGTGCCAGCAGCTTAGTCGGACAGGCTTTTCCCGAGCAGTACTTC; CDR3aa: CASSLVGQAFPEQYF
abundance: NA; d_gene: NA; j_gene: TRBJ2-1; v_gene: TRBV3-1; CDR3nt: TGTGCCAGCAGCCAAGAAGGCAGGGGTTCGATATCCGCCATGTTCTTC; CDR3aa: CASSQEGRGSISAMFF
abundance: NA; d_gene: NA; j_gene: TRBJ1-3; v_gene: TRBV12-3/TRBV12-4; CDR3nt: TGTGCCAGCAGCCTACACGAGTCTGGAAACGCCATATATTTT; CDR3aa: CASSLHESGNAIYF
abundance: NA; d_gene: TRBD2; j_gene: TRBJ2-3; v_gene: TRBV7-2; CDR3nt: TGTGCCAGTCCCCTAAGGGGCGGGGGGGCTGGTTCAGATACGCAGTATTTT; CDR3aa: CASPLRGGGAGSDTQYF
abundance: few; d_gene: TRBD1; j_gene: TRBJ2-1; v_gene: TRBV20-1; CDR3nt: TGCAGTGCGAGAAGACAGGGGGCAGGCAATGAGCAGTTCTTC; CDR3aa: CSARRQGAGNEQFF
abundance: NA; d_gene: TRBD2; j_gene: TRBJ2-3; v_gene: TRBV4-3; CDR3nt: TGCGCCAGCAGCCAAGATCGGGGCGGGGGGGCAGATACGCAGTATTTT; CDR3aa: CASSQDRGGGADTQYF
abundance: NA; d_gene: NA; j_gene: TRBJ1-5; v_gene: TRBV5-1; CDR3nt: TGCGCCAGCAGCTGGGGGAATAATCAGCCCCAGCATTTT; CDR3aa: CASSWGNNQPQHF
abundance: few; d_gene: NA; j_gene: TRBJ2-7; v_gene: TRBV4-3; CDR3nt: TGCGCCAGCAGCCAGGTTATGGACAGCTCCTACGAGCAGTACTTC; CDR3aa: CASSQVMDSSYEQYF
abundance: once; d_gene: NA; j_gene: TRBJ2-5; v_gene: TRBV6-2/TRBV6-3; CDR3nt: TGTGCCAGCAGACAGGGAGGTTGCAATGAGCAGTACTTC; CDR3aa: CASRQGGCNEQYF